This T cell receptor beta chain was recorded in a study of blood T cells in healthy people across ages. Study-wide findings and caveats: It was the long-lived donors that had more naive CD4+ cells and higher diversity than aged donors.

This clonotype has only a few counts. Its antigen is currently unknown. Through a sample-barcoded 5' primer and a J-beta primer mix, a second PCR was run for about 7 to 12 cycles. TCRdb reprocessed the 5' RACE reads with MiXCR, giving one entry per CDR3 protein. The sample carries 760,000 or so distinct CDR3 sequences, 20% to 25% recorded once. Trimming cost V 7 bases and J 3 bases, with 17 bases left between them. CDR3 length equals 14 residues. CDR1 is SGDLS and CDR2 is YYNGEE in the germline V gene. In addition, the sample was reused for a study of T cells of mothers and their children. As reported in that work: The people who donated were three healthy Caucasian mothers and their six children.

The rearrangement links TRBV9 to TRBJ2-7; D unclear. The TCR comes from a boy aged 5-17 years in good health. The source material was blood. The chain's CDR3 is CASGPSSTHYEQYF. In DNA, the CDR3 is TGTGCCAGCGGCCCCTCGAGCACTCACTACGAGCAGTACTTC.